This T cell receptor (beta chain) was sequenced during a study of shared clonotypes between healthy human individuals. Trimming pared 1 base from V and 6 bases from J, leaving 23 bases between. Germline V gene lookup returns CDR1 SGHRS and CDR2 YFSETQ. The CDR3 runs to 17 residues. The data were produced by immunoSEQ multiplex PCR, yet TCRdb's version contains in-frame clones alone and is incomplete. The sample contains roughly 1,500,000 clones, 98% of which appear only once. The genes are TRBV5-1 and TRBJ2-7; D is perhaps TRBD1 or TRBD2 (5 bases each). Sequencing input: naive CD4+ T cells sorted from blood. Subset noted: CD45RA+ positively selected. This TCR was sampled from a man aged 30 to 45 in good health. The CDR3 here is CASSLFASTTGGGEQYF. In DNA, the CDR3 is TGCGCCAGCAGCTTGTTTGCTAGCACGACTGGTGGGGGCGAGCAGTACTTC.